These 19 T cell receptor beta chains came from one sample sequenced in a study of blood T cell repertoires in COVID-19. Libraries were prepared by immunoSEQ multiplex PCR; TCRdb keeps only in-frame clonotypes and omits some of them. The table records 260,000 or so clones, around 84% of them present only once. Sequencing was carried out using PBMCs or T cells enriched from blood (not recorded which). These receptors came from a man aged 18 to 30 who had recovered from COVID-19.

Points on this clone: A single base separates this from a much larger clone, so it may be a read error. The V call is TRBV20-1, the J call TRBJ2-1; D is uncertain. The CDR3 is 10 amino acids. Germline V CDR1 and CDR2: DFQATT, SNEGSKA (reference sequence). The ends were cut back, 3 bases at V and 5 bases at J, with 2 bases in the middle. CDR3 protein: CSASNNEQFF. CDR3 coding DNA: TGCAGTGCTAGCAACAATGAGCAGTTCTTC.

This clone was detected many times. CDR3 loop: CASSFRDNGPYGYTF. The CDR3 bases are TGTGCCAGCAGTTTCCGGGATAACGGGCCGTATGGCTACACCTTC. The rearrangement uses TRBV6-5 and TRBJ1-2, with no clear D. Germline V gene lookup returns CDR1 MNHEY and CDR2 SVGAGI. The CDR3 is 15 residues long. The V end lost 4 bases, the J end lost 5 bases, and 17 bases lay between the germline ends.

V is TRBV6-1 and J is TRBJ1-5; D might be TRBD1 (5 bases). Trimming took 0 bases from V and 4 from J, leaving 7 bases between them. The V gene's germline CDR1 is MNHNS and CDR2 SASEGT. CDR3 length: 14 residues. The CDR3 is CASSEAGGNQPQHF. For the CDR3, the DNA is TGTGCCAGCAGTGAAGCGGGGGGGAATCAGCCCCAGCATTTT.

The CDR3 protein is CASSRDAGVNYGYTF. The CDR3, as DNA: TGTGCCAGCAGCCGAGATGCGGGAGTTAACTATGGCTACACCTTC. The genes are TRBV5-6 and TRBJ1-2; D is unresolved. CDR3 length: 15 amino acids. CDR1 is SGHDT, CDR2 YYEEEE, per germline. V gave up 4 bases and J gave up 1 base, with 14 bases separating them.

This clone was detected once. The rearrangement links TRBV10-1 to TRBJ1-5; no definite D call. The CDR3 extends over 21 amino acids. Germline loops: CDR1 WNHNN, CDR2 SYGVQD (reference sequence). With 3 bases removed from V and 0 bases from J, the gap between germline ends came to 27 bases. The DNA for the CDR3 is TGCGCCAGCAGTGAATTTCGACGCCTGAGGAGTCAACCTTATAGCAATCAGCCCCAGCATTTT. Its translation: CASSEFRRLRSQPYSNQPQHF.

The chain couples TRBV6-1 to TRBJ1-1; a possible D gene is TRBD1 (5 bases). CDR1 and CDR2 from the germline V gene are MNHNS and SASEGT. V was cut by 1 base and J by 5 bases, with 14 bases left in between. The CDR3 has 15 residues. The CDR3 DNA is TGTGCCAGCAGTGAAGGGACATGGCTGGGGACTGAAGCTTTCTTT. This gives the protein CASSEGTWLGTEAFF.

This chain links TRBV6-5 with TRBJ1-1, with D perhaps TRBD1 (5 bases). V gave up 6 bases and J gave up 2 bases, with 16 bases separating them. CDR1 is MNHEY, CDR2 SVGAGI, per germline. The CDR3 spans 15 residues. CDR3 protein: CASRPGDRLNTEAFF. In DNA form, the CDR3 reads TGTGCCAGCAGGCCAGGCGACAGATTAAACACTGAAGCTTTCTTT.

CDR3 residues: CASSPQGAGTEAFF. The CDR3 DNA reads TGTGCCAGCAGCCCCCAGGGGGCCGGGACTGAAGCTTTCTTT. The gene calls are TRBV7-3 and TRBJ1-1; 8 bases line up with TRBD1. The ends lost 5 bases at V and 5 bases at J; junction bases unmatched: 7. The CDR3 extends over 14 amino acids. Germline CDR1 is SGHTA and CDR2 is FQGTGA.

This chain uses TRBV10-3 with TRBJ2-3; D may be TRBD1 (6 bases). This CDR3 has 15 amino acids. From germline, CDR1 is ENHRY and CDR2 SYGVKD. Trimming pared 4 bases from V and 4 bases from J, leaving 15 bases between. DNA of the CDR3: TGTGCCATCAGTGTAACAGGGCAGGAGGCAGATACGCAGTATTTT. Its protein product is CAISVTGQEADTQYF.

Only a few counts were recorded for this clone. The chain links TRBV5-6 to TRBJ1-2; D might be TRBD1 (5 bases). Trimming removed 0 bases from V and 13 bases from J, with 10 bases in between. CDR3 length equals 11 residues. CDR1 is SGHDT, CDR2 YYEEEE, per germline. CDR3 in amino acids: CASSLARALTF. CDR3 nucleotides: TGTGCCAGCAGCTTGGCCAGGGCCCTCACCTTC. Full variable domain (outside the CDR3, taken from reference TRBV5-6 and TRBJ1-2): DAGVTQSPTHLIKTRGQQVTLRCSPKSGHDTVSWYQQALGQGPQFIFQYYEEEERQRGNFPDRFSGHQFPNYSSELNVNALLLGDSALYLCASSLARALTFGSGTRLTVV.

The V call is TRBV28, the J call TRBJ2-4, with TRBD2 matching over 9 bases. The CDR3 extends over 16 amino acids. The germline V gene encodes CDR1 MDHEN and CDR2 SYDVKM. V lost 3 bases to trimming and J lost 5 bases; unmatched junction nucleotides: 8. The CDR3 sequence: CASSLARGGIENIQYF. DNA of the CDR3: TGTGCCAGCAGTTTGGCGCGGGGGGGTATCGAAAACATTCAGTACTTC.

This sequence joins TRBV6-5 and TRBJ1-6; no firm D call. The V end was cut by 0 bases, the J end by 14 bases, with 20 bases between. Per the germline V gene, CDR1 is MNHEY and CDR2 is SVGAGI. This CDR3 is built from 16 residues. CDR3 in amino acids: CASSYSHVGGLFTLHF. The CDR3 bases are TGTGCCAGCAGTTACTCCCATGTTGGCGGACTGTTCACCCTCCACTTT.

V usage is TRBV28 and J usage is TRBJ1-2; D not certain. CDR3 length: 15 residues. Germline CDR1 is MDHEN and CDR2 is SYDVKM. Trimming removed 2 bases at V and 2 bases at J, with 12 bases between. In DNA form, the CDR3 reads TGTGCCAGCAGTTTAGGTCAAAGAAGCAACTATGGCTACACCTTC. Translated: CASSLGQRSNYGYTF.

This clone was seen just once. This CDR3 reads CASSSTGVNTEAFF. The CDR3 coding sequence is TGCGCCAGCAGCTCCACAGGTGTCAACACTGAAGCTTTCTTT. The J gene is TRBJ1-1, the V gene TRBV5-1; possible D gene TRBD1, 5 bases. The CDR3 spans 14 residues. CDR1 and CDR2 (germline): SGHRS, YFSETQ. V lost 3 bases and J lost 2, with 11 bases in between. The complete variable domain, with remaining parts taken from reference TRBV5-1 and TRBJ1-1, reads KAGVTQTPRYLIKTRGQQVTLSCSPISGHRSVSWYQQTPGQGLQFLFEYFSETQRNKGNFPGRFSGRQFSNSRSEMNVSTLELGDSALYLCASSSTGVNTEAFFGQGTRLTVV.

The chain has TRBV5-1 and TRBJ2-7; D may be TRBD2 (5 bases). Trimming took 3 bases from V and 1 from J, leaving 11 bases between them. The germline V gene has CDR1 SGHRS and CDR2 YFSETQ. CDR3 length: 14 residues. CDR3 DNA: TGCGCCAGCAGCTCAACACTAGTTTCCTACGAGCAGTACTTC. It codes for CASSSTLVSYEQYF.

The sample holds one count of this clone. CDR3: CASSELAGTRTDTQYF. The CDR3 bases are TGTGCCAGCAGTGAATTAGCGGGAACGAGGACAGATACGCAGTATTTT. The V call is TRBV27, the J call TRBJ2-3, with 8 bases matching TRBD2. The CDR3 is 16 amino acids. Trimming removed 5 bases from V and 3 bases from J; junction bases left unmatched: 10. Germline CDR1 reads MNHEY; CDR2 reads SMNVEV (reference sequence).

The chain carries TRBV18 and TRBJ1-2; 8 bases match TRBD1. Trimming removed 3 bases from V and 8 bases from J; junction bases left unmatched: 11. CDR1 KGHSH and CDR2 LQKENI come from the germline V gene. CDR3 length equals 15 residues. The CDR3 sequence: CASSPTTRQGNGYTF. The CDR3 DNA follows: TGTGCCAGCTCACCTACCACAAGACAGGGGAACGGCTACACCTTC. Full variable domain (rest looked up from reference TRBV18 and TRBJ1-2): NAGVMQNPRHLVRRRGQEARLRCSPMKGHSHVYWYRQLPEEGLKFMVYLQKENIIDESGMPKERFSAEFPKEGPSILRIQQVVRGDSAAYFCASSPTTRQGNGYTFGSGTRLTVV.

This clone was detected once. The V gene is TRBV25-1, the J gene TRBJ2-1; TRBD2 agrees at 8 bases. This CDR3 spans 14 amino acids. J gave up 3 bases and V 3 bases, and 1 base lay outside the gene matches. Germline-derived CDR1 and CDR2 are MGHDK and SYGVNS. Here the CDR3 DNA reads TGTGCCAGCAGTGAGGGGACTAGCTACAATGAGCAGTTCTTC. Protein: CASSEGTSYNEQFF.

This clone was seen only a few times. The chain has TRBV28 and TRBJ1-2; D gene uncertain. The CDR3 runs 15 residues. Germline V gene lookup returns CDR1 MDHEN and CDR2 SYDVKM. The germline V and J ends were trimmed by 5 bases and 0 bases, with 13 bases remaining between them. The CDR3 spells CASSRVTQTNYGYTF. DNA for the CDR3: TGTGCCAGCAGTCGGGTTACGCAAACTAACTATGGCTACACCTTC.